A single sample gave rise to the 19 T cell receptor beta chains below, sequenced in a study of T cell clusters in autoimmune cytopenias. TRB was amplified from 250 ng of peripheral blood genomic DNA per sample. TRB rearrangements were amplified by touch-down multiplex PCR with mixed TRB-A/B primers. Following a re-call of the multiplex PCR reads, TCRdb has one entry per CDR3 protein and lacks DNA. The sample totals 5,000 to 6,500 distinct CDR3 sequences. Sequencing was carried out using peripheral blood. The receptors here all came from a human donor with an autoimmune cytopenia or autoimmune hepatitis (not recorded which).

CDR3 amino acids: CASSLGWGSQNQPQHF. The gene calls are TRBV7-9 and TRBJ1-5; TCRdb gives TRBD1 as the D gene, but with no DNA this cannot be confirmed. Germline CDR1 and CDR2: SEHNR and FQNEAQ (reference sequence). This CDR3 is built from 16 residues.

This clonotype shows up as medium-sized by frequency. This chain connects TRBV14 to TRBJ1-2. There are 14 residues in the CDR3. Germline assignment: CDR1 SGHDN and CDR2 FVKESK. CDR3 sequence: CASSQPGGGLGYTF.

This sequence joins TRBV19 and TRBJ2-5; the D call of TRBD2 rests on TCRdb alone, since no DNA is present to check it. The CDR3 consists of 18 residues. The germline gives CDR1 LNHDA, CDR2 SQIVND (reference sequence). The CDR3 protein is CASSLRGLAGGDENIQYF.

Its frequency marks this clonotype as medium-sized (0.01 to 0.1%). This chain links TRBV6-6 with TRBJ2-5; the D call of TRBD2 rests on TCRdb alone, since no DNA is present to check it. Germline V gene lookup returns CDR1 MNHNY and CDR2 SVGAGI (reference sequence). The CDR3 has 14 residues. The CDR3 here is CASSLAGVLETQYF.

The chain recombines TRBV20-1 with TRBJ1-2. Germline assignment: CDR1 DFQATT and CDR2 SNEGSKA (reference sequence). The CDR3 has 12 amino acids. CDR3 sequence reads: CSALRQNYGYTF.

The rearrangement uses TRBV5-1 and TRBJ1-5. CDR3 size: 13 residues. Germline loops: CDR1 SGHRS, CDR2 YFSETQ. The CDR3: CASSFDSNQPQHF.

This chain connects TRBV7-2 to TRBJ2-5; TCRdb reports TRBD1, a call that lacks DNA to check it against. Germline V gives CDR1 SGHTA, CDR2 FQGNSA. This CDR3 spans 14 amino acids. CDR3 residues: CASSSGYPVGAQYF.

The rearrangement links TRBV30 to TRBJ2-2. Germline CDR1 is GTSNPN and CDR2 is SVGIG (reference sequence). The CDR3 extends over 15 amino acids. This CDR3 is CAWIFRGYSTGELFF.

This clonotype registers medium-sized by frequency. J is TRBJ2-5 and V is TRBV19; TCRdb selects TRBD1, and the lack of DNA leaves this call unchecked. The CDR3 sequence is 16 residues long. CDR1 and CDR2 from the germline V gene are LNHDA and SQIVND (reference sequence). CDR3 protein: CASSTSGGIGQETQYF.

V usage is TRBV11-2 and J usage is TRBJ1-3. Looked up from germline, CDR1 is SGHAT and CDR2 is FQNNGV. The CDR3 contains 11 residues. The CDR3 loop reads CASSLANTIYF.

This clonotype is called medium-sized based on its frequency. The chain combines TRBV6-1 with TRBJ2-6. The CDR3 runs 15 residues. Germline CDR1 and CDR2: MNHNS and SASEGT. The CDR3 loop reads CASSEAAAGANVLTF.

Measured by frequency, this clonotype is medium-sized. CDR3 sequence: CASSYSLVGFDGYTF. This chain links TRBV6-5 with TRBJ1-2. The CDR3 contains 15 residues. CDR1 is MNHEY, CDR2 SVGAGI, per germline.

Measured by frequency, this clonotype is medium-sized. The chain uses TRBV6-2 or TRBV6-3 and TRBJ2-6; TCRdb's D call, TRBD2, is unchecked because there is no DNA. This CDR3 is built from 16 residues. Germline-derived CDR1 and CDR2 are MNHEY and SVGEGT. CDR3: CASRRGATSGANVLTF.

CDR3 amino acids: CASSLGRTGWGEQYF. This chain uses TRBV7-9 with TRBJ2-7; TCRdb reports TRBD1, a call that lacks DNA to check it against. Germline CDR1 is SEHNR and CDR2 is FQNEAQ (reference sequence). This CDR3 is built from 15 residues.

V and J are TRBV4-1 and TRBJ2-3. The CDR3 loop spans 16 amino acids. Germline V gene data show CDR1 as MGHRA and CDR2 as YSYEKL. The chain's CDR3 is CASSQDSPASTDTQYF.

Considering frequency, this clonotype is medium-sized. This sequence joins TRBV18 and TRBJ1-4; checking the TCRdb D call of TRBD1 is not possible without DNA. Germline V gene sequence: CDR1 KGHSH, CDR2 LQKENI. The CDR3 has 14 residues. CDR3 loop: CASSRRGQGEKLFF.

This clonotype is classed as medium-sized (0.01 to 0.1%) by frequency. This rearrangement joins TRBV6-2 or TRBV6-3 to TRBJ2-7; the TCRdb D gene call, TRBD2, has no DNA to confirm it. This CDR3 is 15 amino acids long. From germline, CDR1 is MNHEY and CDR2 SVGEGT. The CDR3 loop is CASSYSGSVAYEQYF.

According to its frequency, this clonotype is medium-sized. This rearrangement joins TRBV19 to TRBJ2-2; TCRdb gives TRBD2 as the D gene, but with no DNA this cannot be confirmed. Germline lookup yields CDR1 LNHDA and CDR2 SQIVND (reference sequence). The CDR3 loop spans 15 amino acids. CDR3 region: CASSISPHDTGELFF.

By frequency, this clonotype is medium-sized. The chain couples TRBV7-2 to TRBJ2-7; checking the TCRdb D call of TRBD2 is not possible without DNA. Germline V lookup: CDR1 SGHTA, CDR2 FQGNSA. This CDR3 spans 16 amino acids. The CDR3 spells CASSPGTSGSTYEQYF.